Following are 24 T cell receptor beta chains from one sample sequenced in a study of beta chain features in type 1 diabetes listed by TCRdb under 2018. The investigation overall reported the following: A moderate but significant shortening of TCRB CDR3 length was observed in type 1 diabetes patients in all four CD4+ subsets.

No antigens are known for them. Preparation of the library involved the immunoSEQ multiplex PCR assay. The High Capacity cDNA Reverse Transcription Kit was used to reverse transcribe all of the isolated RNA, meaning that expressed TCRB transcripts were what got sequenced. TCRdb's version of the immuneACCESS table is confined to in-frame rearrangements and falls short of the full clone set. An unresolved V gene accounts for under half of the shortfall where checked; the remainder is of unknown origin. The sample table records nearly 700,000 clones; about an eighth of these occur just once. The top ten constitute 0.022% of the sample. Input material: naive CD4+ T cells from blood. This specimen's cell subset or site label, per the study, means: true naive CD4+ T cells. All receptors derive from a man aged 18-30 years with type 1 diabetes.

J is TRBJ2-1 and V is TRBV6-5, with 7 bases fitting TRBD1. V shed 2 bases and J 2 bases; nucleotides not matched to a gene: 6. This CDR3 has 16 amino acids. Germline V lookup: CDR1 MNHEY, CDR2 SVGAGI. The CDR3 region has the DNA TGTGCCAGCAGTTACGGAACAGGGGCGGCCTACAATGAGCAGTTCTTC. Amino acids: CASSYGTGAAYNEQFF.

This chain connects TRBV30 to TRBJ2-3; no clear D gene. Trimming shortened V by 0 bases and J by 4 bases, and 11 bases separated the two germline ends. CDR1 GTSNPN and CDR2 SVGIG come from the germline V gene (reference sequence). CDR3 length: 14 amino acids. The chain's CDR3 is CAWSVRVGADTQYF. For the CDR3, the DNA is TGTGCCTGGAGTGTACGGGTTGGGGCAGATACGCAGTATTTT.

This clone has just a few counts. The gene calls are TRBV29-1 and TRBJ1-6, with 7 bases aligning to TRBD1. This CDR3 is 13 amino acids long. Germline V gives CDR1 SQVTM, CDR2 ANQGSEA. Trimming cost V 7 bases and J 7 bases; bases outside gene matches: 7. The CDR3 DNA follows: TGCAGCGCTGGACAGGATGGGAATTCACCCCTCCACTTT. Translation gives CSAGQDGNSPLHF.

V is TRBV15 and J is TRBJ2-3, with TRBD2 matching 12 bases. The trim removed 7 bases at V and 4 bases at J, leaving 12 bases unmatched. The germline V gene has CDR1 LNHNV and CDR2 YYDKDF (reference sequence). The CDR3 covers 17 residues. The CDR3 DNA follows: TGTGCCACCAAGGGCCTAGCGGGGGGGCTTAGCGCAGATACGCAGTATTTT. Translation gives CATKGLAGGLSADTQYF.

This clone was picked up a small number of times. The V and J genes are TRBV4-2 and TRBJ2-3; D remains unclear. The V end was cut by 5 bases, the J end by 5 bases, with 5 bases between. The CDR3 sequence is 11 residues long. CDR1 is LGHNA and CDR2 is YNFKEQ in the germline V gene. CDR3 DNA sequence: TGTGCCAGCAGCAGGGAAGATACGCAGTATTTT. It translates to CASSREDTQYF.

This chain joins TRBV7-2 and TRBJ2-1, with D uncertain. Germline CDR1 and CDR2: SGHTA and FQGNSA. The ends were cut back, 3 bases at V and 7 bases at J, with 4 bases in the middle. This CDR3 has 11 amino acids. CDR3 sequence: CASSFNNEQFF. CDR3 sequence (DNA): TGTGCCAGCAGCTTCAATAATGAGCAGTTCTTC.

The rearrangement uses TRBV18 and TRBJ2-4; D perhaps matches TRBD1 (6 bases). V gave up 5 bases and J gave up 1 base, with 15 bases separating them. CDR1 and CDR2 (germline): KGHSH, LQKENI. This CDR3 contains 16 residues. The CDR3 spells CASSSWTVSAKNIQYF. In DNA form, the CDR3 reads TGTGCCAGCTCATCCTGGACAGTAAGCGCCAAAAACATTCAGTACTTC.

The genes are TRBV7-2 and TRBJ2-5; D unclear. The germline V and J ends were trimmed by 2 bases and 2 bases, with 12 bases remaining between them. From germline, CDR1 is SGHTA and CDR2 FQGNSA. The CDR3 has 15 residues. The CDR3 region is CASSLRLARQETQYF. In DNA form, the CDR3 reads TGTGCCAGCAGCTTACGGCTGGCCCGACAAGAGACCCAGTACTTC.

This clone was detected only a few times. The rearrangement links TRBV7-8 to TRBJ2-1; 14 nucleotides line up with TRBD2. CDR1 and CDR2 from the germline V gene are SGHVS and FQNEAQ. This CDR3 is 16 amino acids long. V lost 5 bases and J lost 4; bases outside the gene matches: 4. The CDR3 loop is CASSPRTSGGYNEQFF. The CDR3 nucleotides are TGTGCCAGCAGCCCCAGGACTAGCGGGGGGTACAATGAGCAGTTCTTC. Together with reference TRBV7-8 and TRBJ2-1, the CDR3 gives the full variable domain: GAGVSQSPRYKVAKRGQDVALRCDPISGHVSLFWYQQALGQGPEFLTYFQNEAQLDKSGLPSDRFFAERPEGSVSTLKIQRTQQEDSAVYLCASSPRTSGGYNEQFFGPGTRLTVL.

A few counts support this clone. The rearrangement joins TRBV7-7 to TRBJ2-1; 8 nucleotides line up with TRBD2. From germline, CDR1 is SSHAT and CDR2 FNYEAQ (reference sequence). The CDR3 length is 15 residues. V lost 5 bases and J lost 8; bases outside the gene matches: 11. CDR3 sequence (DNA): TGTGCCAGCAGCCTTCGGACTAGCTCCCCCTATGAGCAGTTCTTC. Its translation: CASSLRTSSPYEQFF.

The chain has TRBV27 and TRBJ1-3; 9 nucleotides match TRBD1. The germline V gene has CDR1 MNHEY and CDR2 SMNVEV (reference sequence). The length of the CDR3 is 17 residues. Trimming at V came to 3 bases and at J to 0 bases, leaving 6 bases not matched to a gene. The CDR3 DNA is TGTGCCAGCAGTTTGGGACAGGGCGCGAGCTCTGGAAACACCATATATTTT. This encodes CASSLGQGASSGNTIYF.

This clone was found a few times. The gene calls are TRBV2 and TRBJ2-5; a possible D gene is TRBD2 (7 bases). Trimming cost V 6 bases and J 7 bases, with 15 bases left between them. The CDR3 length is 13 residues. CDR1 is SNHLY, CDR2 FYNNEI, per germline. CDR3 sequence (DNA): TGTGCCAGCAGCGTAACAGGGAGGGCGACCCAGTACTTC. It is translated as CASSVTGRATQYF.

The V call is TRBV9, the J call TRBJ2-5, with a tentative D call TRBD2 (5 bases). This CDR3 is built from 17 residues. Germline CDR1 and CDR2: SGDLS and YYNGEE. The V gene lost 5 bases and the J gene lost 5 bases, with 25 bases spanning the gap. The CDR3 sequence is CASSERAPTDFGETQYF. DNA for the CDR3: TGTGCCAGCAGTGAGAGGGCGCCGACCGATTTTGGGGAGACCCAGTACTTC. Combining the CDR3 with reference TRBV9 and TRBJ2-5 gives the whole variable domain DSGVTQTPKHLITATGQRVTLRCSPRSGDLSVYWYQQSLDQGLQFLIQYYNGEERAKGNILERFSAQQFPDLHSELNLSSLELGDSALYFCASSERAPTDFGETQYFGPGTRLLVL.

This clone was observed a few times. The V gene is TRBV19, the J gene TRBJ2-2; D call uncertain. Per the germline V gene, CDR1 is LNHDA and CDR2 is SQIVND (reference sequence). The CDR3 contains 14 residues. The V end was cut by 2 bases, the J end by 7 bases, with 11 bases between. CDR3 amino acids: CASSIRPNYGELFF. CDR3 in DNA: TGTGCCAGTAGTATAAGGCCTAATTACGGGGAGCTGTTTTTT.

This clone was counted between two and nine times. J is TRBJ1-5 and V is TRBV9; 8 nucleotides agree with TRBD1. Trimming removed 5 bases from V and 7 bases from J; junction bases left unmatched: 11. CDR3 length equals 15 residues. CDR1 is SGDLS, CDR2 YYNGEE, per germline. The CDR3 DNA reads TGTGCCAGCAGAACCGGGACAGGTGTAATGCAGCCCCAGCATTTT. Translation gives CASRTGTGVMQPQHF.

This clone was seen a handful of times. The rearrangement links TRBV7-9 to TRBJ1-2; 7 bases fit TRBD1. The CDR3 has 15 amino acids. The J segment lost 6 bases and the V segment lost 5 bases, leaving 12 bases of the junction unmatched. Germline V CDR1 and CDR2: SEHNR, FQNEAQ (reference sequence). This CDR3 reads CASSRGAGGADGYTF. The CDR3 DNA reads TGTGCCAGCAGCCGAGGGGCAGGGGGAGCCGATGGCTACACCTTC.

The chain couples TRBV20-1 to TRBJ1-2; D unclear. Germline V CDR1 and CDR2: DFQATT, SNEGSKA (reference sequence). This CDR3 region has 8 residues. Trimming took 7 bases from V and 7 from J, leaving 4 bases between them. The CDR3 sequence: CSVGGYTF. The CDR3 nucleotides are TGCAGTGTAGGTGGCTACACCTTC.

This clone occurred a few times. The chain joins TRBV30 to TRBJ1-5, with TRBD1 matching 9 bases. Germline assignment: CDR1 GTSNPN and CDR2 SVGIG (reference sequence). CDR3 length equals 14 residues. V lost 2 bases and J lost 3; bases outside the gene matches: 2. The CDR3 DNA reads as TGTGCCTGGAGTAGACAGGGGGACAATCAGCCCCAGCATTTT. Translated, it gives CAWSRQGDNQPQHF.

This clone was seen only a few times. This chain links TRBV21-1 with TRBJ2-7. TRBV21-1 is classified as a pseudogene. This CDR3 has 12 amino acids. For the CDR3, the DNA is TGTGCCAGCAGCAAAGCGCATTACGAGCAGTACTTC. Protein: CASSKAHYEQYF.

This clone has only a few counts. V gene TRBV11-3 combines with J gene TRBJ1-4, with D tentatively TRBD1 (6 bases). V was trimmed by 0 bases and J by 7 bases, leaving 15 bases between them. Germline V gene lookup returns CDR1 SGHNT and CDR2 YENEEA. The CDR3 loop spans 16 amino acids. CDR3 nucleotide sequence: TGTGCCAGCAGCTTAGAGTCCGGGGGCGGAGGTGAAAAACTGTTTTTT. It codes for CASSLESGGGGEKLFF.

The sample holds a few counts of this clone. This sequence joins TRBV29-1 and TRBJ1-4, with D possibly being TRBD1 (5 bases). The CDR3 length is 13 residues. V was clipped by 7 bases and J by 3 bases, with 12 bases between them. Germline loops: CDR1 SQVTM, CDR2 ANQGSEA. CDR3 in DNA: TGCAGCGCCAGACAGCAATCTAATGAAAAACTGTTTTTT. This encodes CSARQQSNEKLFF.

The sample holds a few counts of this clone. The genes are TRBV7-3 and TRBJ2-1; D may be TRBD1 (5 bases). The CDR3 runs to 13 residues. From germline, CDR1 is SGHTA and CDR2 FQGTGA. Between the trimmed V and J ends, which lost 0 bases and 7 bases, there was a span of 7 bases. Here the CDR3 reads CASSLTTVNEQFF. DNA of the CDR3: TGTGCCAGCAGCTTAACGACAGTAAATGAGCAGTTCTTC.

The sample holds a few counts of this clone. This sequence joins TRBV11-2 and TRBJ1-6; D is possibly TRBD1 (6 bases). CDR3 length equals 13 residues. The germline V gene encodes CDR1 SGHAT and CDR2 FQNNGV. V was cut by 4 bases and J by 14 bases, with 15 bases left in between. DNA of the CDR3: TGTGCCAGCAGCTACCGGGAGGGGGTCACCCTCCACTTT. Translation gives CASSYREGVTLHF.

The V call is TRBV28, the J call TRBJ1-1; TRBD1 might be the D (6 bases). V was trimmed by 7 bases and J by 5 bases, leaving 20 bases between them. There are 15 residues in the CDR3. CDR1 and CDR2 from the germline V gene are MDHEN and SYDVKM. In nucleotides, the CDR3 is TGTGCCAGCACCCGAGGGGGTGGATCAGGGACTGAAGCTTTCTTT. Amino acid sequence: CASTRGGGSGTEAFF.